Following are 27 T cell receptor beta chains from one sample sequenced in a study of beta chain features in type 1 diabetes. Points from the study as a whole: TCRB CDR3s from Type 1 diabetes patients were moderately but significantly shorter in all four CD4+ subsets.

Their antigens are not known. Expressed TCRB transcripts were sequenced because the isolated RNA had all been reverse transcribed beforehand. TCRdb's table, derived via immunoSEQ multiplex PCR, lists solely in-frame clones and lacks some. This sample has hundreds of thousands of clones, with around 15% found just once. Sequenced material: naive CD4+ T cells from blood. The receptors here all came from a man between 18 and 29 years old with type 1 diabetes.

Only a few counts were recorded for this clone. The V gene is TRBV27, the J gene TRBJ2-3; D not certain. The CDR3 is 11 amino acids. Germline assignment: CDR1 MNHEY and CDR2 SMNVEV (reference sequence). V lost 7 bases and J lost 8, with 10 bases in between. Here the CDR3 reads CASMNGPTQYF. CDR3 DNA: TGTGCCAGCATGAATGGGCCTACGCAGTATTTT.

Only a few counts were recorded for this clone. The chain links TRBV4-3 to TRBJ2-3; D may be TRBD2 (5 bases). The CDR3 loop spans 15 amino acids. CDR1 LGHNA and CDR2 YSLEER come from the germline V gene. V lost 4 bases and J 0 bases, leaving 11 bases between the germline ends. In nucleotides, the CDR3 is TGCGCCAGCAGCCCTTTAGCGCTTAGCACAGATACGCAGTATTTT. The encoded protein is CASSPLALSTDTQYF.

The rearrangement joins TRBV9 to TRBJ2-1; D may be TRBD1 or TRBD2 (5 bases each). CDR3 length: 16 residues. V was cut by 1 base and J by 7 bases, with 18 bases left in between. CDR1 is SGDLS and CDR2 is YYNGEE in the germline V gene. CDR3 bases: TGTGCCAGCAGCGTAAGGTCAGCGGTCGGGACGAATGAGCAGTTCTTC. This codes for CASSVRSAVGTNEQFF.

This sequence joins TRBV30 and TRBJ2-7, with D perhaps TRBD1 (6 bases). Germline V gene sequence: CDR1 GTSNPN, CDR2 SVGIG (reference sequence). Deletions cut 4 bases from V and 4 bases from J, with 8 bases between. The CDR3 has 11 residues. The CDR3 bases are TGTGCCTGGACCAGGGGTTACGAGCAGTACTTC. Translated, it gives CAWTRGYEQYF.

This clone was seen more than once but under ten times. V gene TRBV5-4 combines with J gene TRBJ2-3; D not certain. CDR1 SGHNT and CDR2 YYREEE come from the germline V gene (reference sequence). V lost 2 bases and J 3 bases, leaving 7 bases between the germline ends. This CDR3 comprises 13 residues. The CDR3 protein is CASSFGGTDTQYF. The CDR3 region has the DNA TGTGCCAGCAGCTTTGGCGGAACAGATACGCAGTATTTT. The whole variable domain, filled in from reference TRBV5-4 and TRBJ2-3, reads ETGVTQSPTHLIKTRGQQVTLRCSSQSGHNTVSWYQQALGQGPQFIFQYYREEENGRGNFPPRFSGLQFPNYSSELNVNALELDDSALYLCASSFGGTDTQYFGPGTRLTVL.

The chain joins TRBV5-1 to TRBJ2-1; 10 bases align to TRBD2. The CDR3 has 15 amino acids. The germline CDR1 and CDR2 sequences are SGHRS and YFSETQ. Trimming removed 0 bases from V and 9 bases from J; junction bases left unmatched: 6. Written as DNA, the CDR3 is TGCGCCAGCAGCTTGGGGACTAGCGGTGGGGGTGAGCAGTTCTTC. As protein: CASSLGTSGGGEQFF.

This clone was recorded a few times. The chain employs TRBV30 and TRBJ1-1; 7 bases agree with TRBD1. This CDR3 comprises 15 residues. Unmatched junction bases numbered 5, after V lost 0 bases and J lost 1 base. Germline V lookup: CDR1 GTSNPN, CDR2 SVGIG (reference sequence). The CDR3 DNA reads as TGTGCCTGGAGTGTAATGGACAGGCCGAACACTGAAGCTTTCTTT. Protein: CAWSVMDRPNTEAFF. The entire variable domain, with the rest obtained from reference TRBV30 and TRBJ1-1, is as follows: SQTIHQWPATLVQPVGSPLSLECTVEGTSNPNLYWYRQAAGRGLQLLFYSVGIGQISSEVPQNLSASRPQDRQFILSSKKLLLSDSGFYLCAWSVMDRPNTEAFFGQGTRLTVV.

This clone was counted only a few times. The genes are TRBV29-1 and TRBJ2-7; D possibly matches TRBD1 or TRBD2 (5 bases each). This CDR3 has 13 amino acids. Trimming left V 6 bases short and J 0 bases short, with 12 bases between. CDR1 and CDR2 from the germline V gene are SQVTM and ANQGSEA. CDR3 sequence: CSVSRDGSYEQYF. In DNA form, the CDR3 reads TGCAGCGTCTCCAGGGACGGCTCCTACGAGCAGTACTTC.

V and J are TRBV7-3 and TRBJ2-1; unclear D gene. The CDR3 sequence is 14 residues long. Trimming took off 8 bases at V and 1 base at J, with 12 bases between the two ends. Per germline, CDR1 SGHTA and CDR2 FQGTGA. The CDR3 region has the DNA TGTGCCAGCGCCGATCTTGGTTCCTACAATGAGCAGTTCTTC. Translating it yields CASADLGSYNEQFF.

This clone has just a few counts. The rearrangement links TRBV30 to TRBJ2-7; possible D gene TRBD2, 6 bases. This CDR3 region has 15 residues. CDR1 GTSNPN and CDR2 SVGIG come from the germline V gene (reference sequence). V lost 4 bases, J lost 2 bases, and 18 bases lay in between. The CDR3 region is CAWKKRASQTYEQYF. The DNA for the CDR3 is TGTGCCTGGAAAAAGCGGGCTAGCCAGACCTACGAGCAGTACTTC.

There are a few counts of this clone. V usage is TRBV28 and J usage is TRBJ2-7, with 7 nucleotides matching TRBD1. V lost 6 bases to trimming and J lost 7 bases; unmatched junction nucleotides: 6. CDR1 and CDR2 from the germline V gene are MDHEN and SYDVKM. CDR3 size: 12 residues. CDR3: CASRFMDREQYF. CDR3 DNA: TGTGCCAGCAGGTTTATGGACAGGGAGCAGTACTTC.

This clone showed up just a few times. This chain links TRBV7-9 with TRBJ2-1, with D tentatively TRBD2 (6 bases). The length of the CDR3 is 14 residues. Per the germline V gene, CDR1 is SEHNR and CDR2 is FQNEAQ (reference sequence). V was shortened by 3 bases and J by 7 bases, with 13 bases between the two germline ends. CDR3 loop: CASSFGREKNEQFF. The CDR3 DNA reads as TGTGCCAGCAGCTTCGGACGGGAGAAGAATGAGCAGTTCTTC. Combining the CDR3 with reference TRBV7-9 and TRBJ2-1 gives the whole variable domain DTGVSQNPRHKITKRGQNVTFRCDPISEHNRLYWYRQTLGQGPEFLTYFQNEAQLEKSRLLSDRFSAERPKGSFSTLEIQRTEQGDSAMYLCASSFGREKNEQFFGPGTRLTVL.

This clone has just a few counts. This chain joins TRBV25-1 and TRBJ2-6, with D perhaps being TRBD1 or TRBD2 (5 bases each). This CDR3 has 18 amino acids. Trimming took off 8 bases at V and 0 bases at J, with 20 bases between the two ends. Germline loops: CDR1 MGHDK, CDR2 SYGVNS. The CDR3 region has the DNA TGTGCCAGCGGGGGAAACGGCCTGTTGAGCTCTGGGGCCAACGTCCTGACTTTC. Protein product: CASGGNGLLSSGANVLTF.

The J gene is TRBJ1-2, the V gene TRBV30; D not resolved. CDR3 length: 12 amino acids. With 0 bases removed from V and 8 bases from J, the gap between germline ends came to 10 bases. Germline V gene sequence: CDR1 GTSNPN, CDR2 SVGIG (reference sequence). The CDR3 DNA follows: TGTGCCTGGAGTGTAGTTCATGGAGGCTACACCTTC. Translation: CAWSVVHGGYTF.

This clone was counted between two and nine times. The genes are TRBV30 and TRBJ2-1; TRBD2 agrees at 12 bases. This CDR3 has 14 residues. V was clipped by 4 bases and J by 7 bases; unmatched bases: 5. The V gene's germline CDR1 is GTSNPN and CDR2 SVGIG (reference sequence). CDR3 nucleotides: TGTGCCTGGACCACTAGCGGGGGGAGAAATGAGCAGTTCTTC. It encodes CAWTTSGGRNEQFF.

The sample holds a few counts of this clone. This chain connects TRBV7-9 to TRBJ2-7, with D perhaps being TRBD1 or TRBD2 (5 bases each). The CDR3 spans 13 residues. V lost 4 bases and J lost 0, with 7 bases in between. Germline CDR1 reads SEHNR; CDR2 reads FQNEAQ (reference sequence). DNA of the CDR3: TGTGCCAGCAGCTCCGGGACCTCCTACGAGCAGTACTTC. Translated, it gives CASSSGTSYEQYF. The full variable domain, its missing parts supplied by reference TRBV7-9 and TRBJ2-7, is DTGVSQNPRHKITKRGQNVTFRCDPISEHNRLYWYRQTLGQGPEFLTYFQNEAQLEKSRLLSDRFSAERPKGSFSTLEIQRTEQGDSAMYLCASSSGTSYEQYFGPGTRLTVT.

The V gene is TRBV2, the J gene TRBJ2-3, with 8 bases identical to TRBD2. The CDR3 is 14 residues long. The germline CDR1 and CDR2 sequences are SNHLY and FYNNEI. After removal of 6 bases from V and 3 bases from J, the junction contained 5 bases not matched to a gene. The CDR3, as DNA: TGTGCCAGCAGCCCGGTAGCGGGAACAGATACGCAGTATTTT. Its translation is CASSPVAGTDTQYF. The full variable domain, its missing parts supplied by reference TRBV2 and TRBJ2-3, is EPEVTQTPSHQVTQMGQEVILRCVPISNHLYFYWYRQILGQKVEFLVSFYNNEISEKSEIFDDQFSVERPDGSNFTLKIRSTKLEDSAMYFCASSPVAGTDTQYFGPGTRLTVL.

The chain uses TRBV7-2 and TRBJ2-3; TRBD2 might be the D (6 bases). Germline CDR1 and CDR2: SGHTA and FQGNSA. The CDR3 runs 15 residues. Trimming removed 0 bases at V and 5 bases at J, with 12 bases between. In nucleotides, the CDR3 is TGTGCCAGCAGCTTAGCGAGCCGGGGAGGAGATACGCAGTATTTT. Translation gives CASSLASRGGDTQYF.

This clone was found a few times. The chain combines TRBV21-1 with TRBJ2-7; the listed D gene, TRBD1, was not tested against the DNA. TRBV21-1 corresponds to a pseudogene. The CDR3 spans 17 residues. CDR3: CASSKARLDRGFFEQYF. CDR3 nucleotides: TGTGCCAGCAGCAAAGCGCGGCTTGACAGGGGCTTTTTCGAGCAGTACTTC.

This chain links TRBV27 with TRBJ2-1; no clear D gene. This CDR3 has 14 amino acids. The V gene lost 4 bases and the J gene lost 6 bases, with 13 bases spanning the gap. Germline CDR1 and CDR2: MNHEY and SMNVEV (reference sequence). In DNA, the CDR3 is TGTGCCAGCAGTTCCAATGCGCGCCGCAATGAGCAGTTCTTC. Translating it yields CASSSNARRNEQFF.

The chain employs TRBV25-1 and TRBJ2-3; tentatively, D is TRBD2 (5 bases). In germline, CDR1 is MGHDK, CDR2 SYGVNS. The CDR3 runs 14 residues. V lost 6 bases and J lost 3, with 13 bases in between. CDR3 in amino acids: CASRAGGATDTQYF. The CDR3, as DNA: TGTGCCAGCAGGGCGGGCGGAGCGACAGATACGCAGTATTTT.

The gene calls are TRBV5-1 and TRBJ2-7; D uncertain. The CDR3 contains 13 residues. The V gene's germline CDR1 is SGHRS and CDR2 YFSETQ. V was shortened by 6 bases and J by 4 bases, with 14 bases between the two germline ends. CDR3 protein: CASNRGNGYEQYF. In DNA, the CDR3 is TGCGCCAGCAACAGAGGCAACGGATACGAGCAGTACTTC.

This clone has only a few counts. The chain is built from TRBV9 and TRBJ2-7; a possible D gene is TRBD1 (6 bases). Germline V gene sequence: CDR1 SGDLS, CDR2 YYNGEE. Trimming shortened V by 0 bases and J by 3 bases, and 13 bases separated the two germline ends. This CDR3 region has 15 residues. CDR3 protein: CASSVGSGENYEQYF. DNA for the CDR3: TGTGCCAGCAGCGTAGGGTCAGGGGAGAACTACGAGCAGTACTTC.

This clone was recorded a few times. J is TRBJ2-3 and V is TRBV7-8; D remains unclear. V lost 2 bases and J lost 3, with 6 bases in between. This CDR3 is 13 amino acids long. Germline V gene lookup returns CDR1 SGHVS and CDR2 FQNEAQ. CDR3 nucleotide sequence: TGTGCCAGCAGCTTACAGCCAACAGATACGCAGTATTTT. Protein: CASSLQPTDTQYF. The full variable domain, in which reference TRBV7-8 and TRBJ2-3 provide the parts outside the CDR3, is GAGVSQSPRYKVAKRGQDVALRCDPISGHVSLFWYQQALGQGPEFLTYFQNEAQLDKSGLPSDRFFAERPEGSVSTLKIQRTQQEDSAVYLCASSLQPTDTQYFGPGTRLTVL.

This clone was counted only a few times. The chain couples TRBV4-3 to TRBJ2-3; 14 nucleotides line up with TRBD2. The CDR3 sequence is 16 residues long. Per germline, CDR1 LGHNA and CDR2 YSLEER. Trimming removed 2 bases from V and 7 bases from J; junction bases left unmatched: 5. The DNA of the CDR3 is TGCGCCAGCAGCCAACGACTAGCGGGGGGGCTGAATACGCAGTATTTT. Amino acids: CASSQRLAGGLNTQYF.

CDR3 in DNA: TGTGCCAGCACCGATGGCGGAGGATTGGGACCCGGGGAGCTGTTTTTT. Its protein product is CASTDGGGLGPGELFF. The chain uses TRBV7-2 and TRBJ2-2; either TRBD1 or TRBD2 may fit D (5 bases each). Between the trimmed V and J ends, which lost 7 bases and 6 bases, there was a span of 21 bases. Germline V gene data show CDR1 as SGHTA and CDR2 as FQGNSA. This CDR3 comprises 16 residues. The whole variable domain, remainder taken from reference TRBV7-2 and TRBJ2-2, is GAGVSQSPSNKVTEKGKDVELRCDPISGHTALYWYRQSLGQGLEFLIYFQGNSAPDKSGLPSDRFSAERTGGSVSTLTIQRTQQEDSAVYLCASTDGGGLGPGELFFGEGSRLTVL.

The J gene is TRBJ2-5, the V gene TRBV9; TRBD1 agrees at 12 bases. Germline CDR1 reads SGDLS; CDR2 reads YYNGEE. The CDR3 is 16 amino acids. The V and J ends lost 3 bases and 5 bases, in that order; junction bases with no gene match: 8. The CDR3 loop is CASSAGGTGGAETQYF. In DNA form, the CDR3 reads TGTGCCAGCAGCGCCGGAGGGACAGGGGGCGCTGAGACCCAGTACTTC.